Listed here are 13 T cell receptor beta chains from one sample, sequenced in a study of graft-versus-host responses after intestinal transplantation. TCRdb's table, derived via immunoSEQ multiplex PCR, lists solely in-frame clones and lacks some. The table includes tens of thousands of clones, roughly 95% detected once. Source: PBMCs, taken 335 days after intestinal transplant. Receptors originate from a human patient who received an intestinal transplant, so some T cells may come from the graft donor.

The chain joins TRBV5-1 to TRBJ1-5; 8 nucleotides align to TRBD1. Germline CDR1 reads SGHRS; CDR2 reads YFSETQ. V trimming: 4 bases; J trimming: 5 bases; junction bases outside the gene matches: 5. This CDR3 spans 14 amino acids. CDR3 sequence (DNA): TGCGCCAGCAGCCCGACAGGGGTGGATCAGCCCCAGCATTTT. Its protein product is CASSPTGVDQPQHF. Full variable domain (missing parts from reference TRBV5-1 and TRBJ1-5): KAGVTQTPRYLIKTRGQQVTLSCSPISGHRSVSWYQQTPGQGLQFLFEYFSETQRNKGNFPGRFSGRQFSNSRSEMNVSTLELGDSALYLCASSPTGVDQPQHFGDGTRLSIL.

V gene TRBV10-3 combines with J gene TRBJ1-2, with 7 bases identical to TRBD1. The J segment lost 7 bases and the V segment lost 4 bases, leaving 9 bases of the junction unmatched. Germline V gene lookup returns CDR1 ENHRY and CDR2 SYGVKD. CDR3 length equals 14 residues. The chain's CDR3 is CAISVTGERAGYTF. CDR3 DNA sequence: TGTGCCATCAGTGTTACAGGGGAGAGGGCTGGCTACACCTTC.

CDR3 nucleotide sequence: TGTGCCAGCAGTGCCTGGGGCGAGGGAAGTCAGCCCCAGCATTTT. Translating it yields CASSAWGEGSQPQHF. The rearrangement joins TRBV6-6 to TRBJ1-5; a weak D match, TRBD1 (5 bases). The CDR3 runs 15 residues. V lost 5 bases and J 6 bases, leaving 17 bases between the germline ends. Germline lookup yields CDR1 MNHNY and CDR2 SVGAGI (reference sequence).

About this clone: This sample also contains other DNA sequences that code for the same CDR3. The chain couples TRBV5-1 to TRBJ2-7; no clear D gene. The CDR3 covers 15 residues. V was clipped by 0 bases and J by 4 bases, with 14 bases between them. Germline V gene lookup returns CDR1 SGHRS and CDR2 YFSETQ. The CDR3 here is CASSLASGPAYEQYF. The CDR3 DNA sequence: TGCGCCAGCAGCTTGGCCTCGGGCCCAGCGTACGAGCAGTACTTC.

The chain has TRBV6-6 and TRBJ2-1; D not certain. The CDR3 has 14 amino acids. The germline V gene encodes CDR1 MNHNY and CDR2 SVGAGI (reference sequence). V was cut by 2 bases and J by 5 bases, with 10 bases left in between. The CDR3 DNA reads TGTGCCAGCAGTTACGGGCAGCCCCACAATGAGCAGTTCTTC. This encodes CASSYGQPHNEQFF.

The rearrangement uses TRBV21-1 and TRBJ1-5. TRBV21-1 is recorded as a pseudogene. The CDR3 contains 17 residues. CDR3: CASSKEGPLNSNQPQHF. The CDR3 DNA reads TGTGCCAGCAGCAAAGAGGGACCCCTAAATAGCAATCAGCCCCAGCATTTT.

The chain joins TRBV7-9 to TRBJ2-7, with a possible D match to TRBD2 (6 bases). The CDR3 runs to 14 residues. V was cut by 6 bases and J by 2 bases, with 14 bases left in between. Per the germline V gene, CDR1 is SEHNR and CDR2 is FQNEAQ (reference sequence). The CDR3 region is CASSSPEGTYEQYF. CDR3 DNA sequence: TGTGCCAGCAGTTCCCCGGAGGGGACCTACGAGCAGTACTTC.

This clone was counted only a few times. The chain joins TRBV19 to TRBJ2-1; 8 nucleotides align to TRBD1. Trimming took 5 bases from V and 1 from J; bases not matched to a gene: 4. This CDR3 contains 15 residues. The germline gives CDR1 LNHDA, CDR2 SQIVND (reference sequence). The CDR3 is CASSADRESYNEQFF. The DNA for the CDR3 is TGTGCCAGTAGTGCGGACAGGGAGTCCTACAATGAGCAGTTCTTC.

The chain combines TRBV15 with TRBJ1-6; weak D call: TRBD1 (6 bases). With 3 bases removed from V and 8 bases from J, the gap between germline ends came to 17 bases. The CDR3 is made up of 16 amino acids. Germline V lookup: CDR1 LNHNV, CDR2 YYDKDF (reference sequence). As DNA, the CDR3 is TGTGCCACCAGCAGCCCAACGGGGGGCATAGATTCACCCCTCCACTTT. Translated: CATSSPTGGIDSPLHF.

The chain uses TRBV27 and TRBJ2-1; D is undetermined. The V end was cut by 1 base, the J end by 4 bases, with 8 bases between. In germline, CDR1 is MNHEY, CDR2 SMNVEV (reference sequence). This CDR3 contains 14 residues. The CDR3 loop reads CASSLLTAYNEQFF. The CDR3 bases are TGTGCCAGCAGTTTATTGACTGCGTACAATGAGCAGTTCTTC.

J is TRBJ1-2 and V is TRBV28; D gene ambiguous. V was cut by 2 bases and J by 2 bases, with 15 bases left in between. The CDR3 consists of 16 residues. Germline assignment: CDR1 MDHEN and CDR2 SYDVKM. CDR3 amino acids: CASSLVAAPLNYGYTF. The CDR3 DNA reads TGTGCCAGCAGTTTAGTGGCAGCCCCCCTCAACTATGGCTACACCTTC.

The chain carries TRBV13 and TRBJ2-7, with 9 bases fitting TRBD1. J lost 0 bases, V lost 5 bases, and 5 bases had no gene match. CDR3 length: 15 residues. Looked up from germline, CDR1 is PRHDT and CDR2 is FYEKMQ (reference sequence). The DNA of the CDR3 is TGTGCCAGCAGCCGAGGACAGGGGAGCTCCTACGAGCAGTACTTC. Amino acids: CASSRGQGSSYEQYF.

The chain joins TRBV27 to TRBJ1-2; D gene ambiguous. The ends were cut back, 5 bases at V and 4 bases at J, with 14 bases in the middle. The CDR3 runs to 14 residues. Germline V gene lookup returns CDR1 MNHEY and CDR2 SMNVEV (reference sequence). DNA for the CDR3: TGTGCCAGCAGTAGTCTGGGGTTGGGCTATGGCTACACCTTC. It codes for CASSSLGLGYGYTF.